The sequence of this TCR beta chain was determined in a study of cytomegalovirus exposure and HLA in healthy donors. The study's findings and limits: CMV serostatus stood as the only immune exposure information on hand. Most subjects had HLA-A and HLA-B alleles reportedly predicted accurately by TCR beta sequences.

The CDR3 loop spans 15 amino acids. Germline V lookup: CDR1 SGHAT, CDR2 FQNNGV. V was pared by 1 base and J by 6 bases, with 13 bases between. Comment on this clone: Its antigen is not known.

60 Vbeta and 13 Jbeta primers were used in PCR. Repertoires were generated with immunoSEQ multiplex PCR, while TCRdb's copy carries only in-frame clones and drops some. The sample holds under 250,000 clones, over 75% seen once. Nominally healthy donors were sampled, though unrecorded immune exposures were likely. The chain joins TRBV11-2 to TRBJ2-1; perhaps TRBD2 as D (6 bases). The receptor comes from a woman aged 50 to 65 in good health and CMV-seronegative. Sequenced input: PBMCs. This CDR3 reads CASSLAPLASNEQFF. DNA of the CDR3: TGTGCCAGCAGCTTAGCTCCCCTAGCGAGCAATGAGCAGTTCTTC.